These T cell receptor beta chains were read from a single sample in a study of early stage breast cancer tumors. Method: immunoSEQ multiplex PCR; TCRdb's copy keeps in-frame clones and lacks some. The sample includes over 5,000 clones, about 70% of them seen just once. Sequencing used breast tumor tissue. The origin of the receptors is a person between 60 and 70 years old with breast cancer. Both conserved end residues are part of each CDR3.

j_gene: TRBJ2-1
v_gene: TRBV2
CDR3aa: CASSGRNEQFF

j_gene: TRBJ1-6
v_gene: TRBV30
CDR3aa: CAGRQEYNSPLHF

j_gene: TRBJ1-2
v_gene: TRBV18
CDR3aa: CASSLGAGGTYGYTF

j_gene: TRBJ2-7
v_gene: TRBV6-6
CDR3aa: CASNGASGAYEQYF

j_gene: TRBJ2-1
v_gene: TRBV9
CDR3aa: CASSVARGPAYNEQFF

j_gene: TRBJ1-5
v_gene: TRBV4-2
CDR3aa: CASSQEGQPYSNQPQHF

j_gene: TRBJ2-3
v_gene: TRBV6-4
CDR3aa: CASSGTSGTDTQYF

j_gene: TRBJ1-4
v_gene: TRBV21-1
CDR3aa: CASSEGQGGNEKLFF

j_gene: TRBJ2-1
v_gene: TRBV27
CDR3aa: CASSLSGTGRFYEQFF

j_gene: TRBJ1-4
v_gene: TRBV28
CDR3aa: CASSPQGINMWGEKLFF

j_gene: TRBJ2-1
v_gene: TRBV18
CDR3aa: CASSPGQREKGQFF

j_gene: TRBJ1-4
v_gene: TRBV11-2
CDR3aa: CASRAGEKLFF

j_gene: TRBJ2-1
v_gene: TRBV19
CDR3aa: CASSATPPPHEQFF

j_gene: TRBJ2-7
v_gene: TRBV13
CDR3aa: CASSLRRTSGYEQYF